The 22 T cell receptor beta chains reported below all come from one sample, sequenced in a study of blood T cell repertoires in COVID-19. Produced via immunoSEQ multiplex PCR; TCRdb's table is partial and in-frame only. The table records fewer than 450,000 clones, approximately 88% of them present only once. Sequenced input: PBMCs or T cells enriched from blood (not recorded which). The receptors stem from a woman aged 35 to 49 with acute COVID-19.

In this sample, this clone turned up once. The chain couples TRBV4-1 to TRBJ2-1, with D maybe TRBD1 (5 bases). The V gene's germline CDR1 is MGHRA and CDR2 YSYEKL. This CDR3 contains 14 residues. Trimming took 2 bases from V and 0 from J, leaving 5 bases between them. In DNA form, the CDR3 reads TGCGCCAGCAGCCAAAGGGGCTCCTACAATGAGCAGTTCTTC. Its protein is CASSQRGSYNEQFF.

The chain recombines TRBV12-3 or TRBV12-4 with TRBJ2-1; D not certain. The V end lost 0 bases, the J end lost 7 bases, and 7 bases lay between the germline ends. CDR3 size: 13 residues. The CDR3 is CASSLAWSNEQFF. CDR3 DNA sequence: TGTGCCAGCAGTTTAGCGTGGAGTAATGAGCAGTTCTTC.

This clone was seen a single time. CDR3: CASSLLPLAGDTQYF. CDR3 DNA: TGTGCCAGCTCACTTCTCCCGCTAGCTGGGGATACGCAGTATTTT. J is TRBJ2-3 and V is TRBV18, with a possible D match to TRBD2 (5 bases). CDR1 and CDR2 (germline): KGHSH, LQKENI. The CDR3 runs to 15 residues. Trimming pared 4 bases from V and 6 bases from J, leaving 17 bases between.

The chain is built from TRBV24-1 and TRBJ2-7, with D perhaps matching TRBD2 (5 bases). V gave up 7 bases and J gave up 4 bases, with 13 bases separating them. There are 13 residues in the CDR3. Germline CDR1 is KGHDR and CDR2 is SFDVKD. CDR3 sequence (DNA): TGTGCCACCAGAGGACTGTCTGGATACGAGCAGTACTTC. This encodes CATRGLSGYEQYF.

V and J are TRBV19 and TRBJ1-3, with D perhaps TRBD1 (6 bases). This CDR3 contains 15 residues. The germline V gene encodes CDR1 LNHDA and CDR2 SQIVND (reference sequence). V was shortened by 0 bases and J by 3 bases, with 9 bases between the two germline ends. The CDR3 region is CASSIDGGDGNTIYF. CDR3 DNA sequence: TGTGCCAGTAGTATAGATGGGGGCGATGGAAACACCATATATTTT.

This rearrangement joins TRBV6-5 to TRBJ1-1; 8 bases are a match to TRBD1. The CDR3 has 15 amino acids. Germline CDR1 is MNHEY and CDR2 is SVGAGI. The ends lost 0 bases at V and 10 bases at J; junction bases unmatched: 10. CDR3 region: CASSYSRQGAGSAFF. The CDR3 nucleotides are TGTGCCAGCAGTTACTCGAGGCAGGGGGCTGGATCAGCTTTCTTT.

The chain uses TRBV2 and TRBJ2-7; TRBD2 agrees at 7 bases. The CDR3 loop spans 14 amino acids. After removal of 6 bases from V and 4 bases from J, the junction contained 9 bases not matched to a gene. Germline V gene sequence: CDR1 SNHLY, CDR2 FYNNEI. In nucleotides, the CDR3 is TGTGCCAGCAGCCTTATCCGGGGGGTTTACGAGCAGTACTTC. It encodes CASSLIRGVYEQYF.

This chain joins TRBV14 and TRBJ1-6; D remains unclear. Germline values: CDR1 SGHDN, CDR2 FVKESK. The CDR3 is 12 residues long. V gave up 2 bases and J gave up 9 bases, with 5 bases separating them. This CDR3 reads CASSQRFSPLHF. The CDR3 DNA reads TGTGCCAGCAGCCAACGGTTTTCACCCCTCCACTTT.

V is TRBV24-1 and J is TRBJ2-1, with D unclear. This CDR3 has 15 residues. V lost 5 bases to trimming and J lost 0 bases, with 10 bases between them. CDR1 KGHDR and CDR2 SFDVKD come from the germline V gene. The CDR3 protein is CATSGKMSSYNEQFF. The CDR3 coding sequence is TGTGCCACCAGTGGCAAGATGAGCTCCTACAATGAGCAGTTCTTC.

The V gene is TRBV6-4, the J gene TRBJ2-7; 10 bases align to TRBD2. The CDR3 is 15 amino acids. The V and J ends lost 3 bases and 2 bases, in that order; junction bases with no gene match: 4. The germline CDR1 and CDR2 sequences are MRHNA and SNTAGT. CDR3 region: CASSELAGSTYEQYF. CDR3 DNA sequence: TGTGCCAGCAGTGAACTAGCGGGGAGTACCTACGAGCAGTACTTC.

This chain uses TRBV5-1 with TRBJ1-4; TRBD1 matches at 8 bases. Germline trimming cut 4 bases from V and 5 bases from J; bases unmatched to any gene: 7. Germline CDR1 and CDR2: SGHRS and YFSETQ. The CDR3 loop spans 15 amino acids. The CDR3 protein is CASSVDRELNEKLFF. In DNA form, the CDR3 reads TGCGCCAGCAGCGTGGACAGGGAACTAAATGAAAAACTGTTTTTT.

This sequence joins TRBV6-5 and TRBJ1-2; TRBD1 aligns across 7 bases. Germline V gives CDR1 MNHEY, CDR2 SVGAGI. V dropped 6 bases and J dropped 8; count of bases not matched to a gene: 15. The CDR3 is made up of 15 amino acids. DNA for the CDR3: TGTGCCAGCAGCCGAGGGGGCAGGTACCCCTACGGCTACACCTTC. This encodes CASSRGGRYPYGYTF.

The chain employs TRBV4-1 and TRBJ2-1, with 10 positions matching TRBD2. Germline lookup yields CDR1 MGHRA and CDR2 YSYEKL. The ends lost 0 bases at V and 9 bases at J; junction bases unmatched: 11. CDR3 size: 17 residues. The CDR3 sequence: CASSQDDSGGLPGEQFF. In DNA, the CDR3 is TGCGCCAGCAGCCAAGATGATAGCGGGGGGCTCCCGGGTGAGCAGTTCTTC.

The gene calls are TRBV19 and TRBJ1-1; D might be TRBD1 (6 bases). The germline V gene encodes CDR1 LNHDA and CDR2 SQIVND (reference sequence). The CDR3 consists of 14 residues. Trimming shortened V by 4 bases and J by 5 bases, and 14 bases separated the two germline ends. The CDR3 spells CASSSGQIWTEAFF. CDR3 DNA: TGTGCCAGTAGTAGCGGACAGATTTGGACTGAAGCTTTCTTT.

CDR3 in amino acids: CASRDRGRGYTF. For the CDR3, the DNA is TGTGCCAGCAGAGACAGGGGACGAGGCTACACCTTC. The chain carries TRBV6-5 and TRBJ1-2; 8 positions agree with TRBD1. This CDR3 spans 12 amino acids. Germline-derived CDR1 and CDR2 are MNHEY and SVGAGI. V lost 6 bases, J lost 8 bases, and 5 bases stayed unmatched.

The chain is built from TRBV11-2 and TRBJ1-1; tentatively, D is TRBD1 (6 bases). The CDR3 consists of 14 residues. The germline gives CDR1 SGHAT, CDR2 FQNNGV. The V end lost 2 bases, the J end lost 6 bases, and 13 bases lay between the germline ends. DNA for the CDR3: TGTGCCAGCAGCTTATCAGGGGTGGGCCCTGAAGCTTTCTTT. Translated: CASSLSGVGPEAFF.

The rearrangement links TRBV30 to TRBJ1-1; unclear D gene. There are 15 residues in the CDR3. The germline CDR1 and CDR2 sequences are GTSNPN and SVGIG (reference sequence). V dropped 4 bases and J dropped 2 bases, with 17 bases sitting between them. The CDR3, as DNA: TGTGCCTGGACCAACCCCTCGGGAGGAAACACTGAAGCTTTCTTT. Amino acids: CAWTNPSGGNTEAFF.

The V gene is TRBV2, the J gene TRBJ2-1; D is undetermined. Trimming left V 4 bases short and J 8 bases short, with 9 bases between. CDR1 is SNHLY, CDR2 FYNNEI, per germline. The CDR3 extends over 12 amino acids. CDR3 loop: CASSVSLYEQFF. In DNA, the CDR3 is TGTGCCAGCAGTGTTAGTCTCTATGAGCAGTTCTTC. Variable domain in full (rest from reference TRBV2 and TRBJ2-1): EPEVTQTPSHQVTQMGQEVILRCVPISNHLYFYWYRQILGQKVEFLVSFYNNEISEKSEIFDDQFSVERPDGSNFTLKIRSTKLEDSAMYFCASSVSLYEQFFGPGTRLTVL.

The chain is built from TRBV3-1 (or the pseudogene TRBV3-2) and TRBJ1-2; 10 positions match TRBD1. The CDR3 covers 15 residues. V gave up 4 bases and J gave up 5 bases; unmatched junction bases: 7. From germline, CDR1 is LGHDT and CDR2 YNNKEL (reference sequence). This chain's CDR3 is CASSPRQGAGYGYTF. CDR3 in DNA: TGTGCCAGCAGCCCTAGACAGGGGGCAGGATATGGCTACACCTTC.

V and J are TRBV21-1 and TRBJ2-5; TRBD1, as called in the table, went unchecked against the DNA. TRBV21-1 is noted as a pseudogene. The CDR3 covers 16 residues. CDR3: CASSKLENDSLETQYF. The CDR3, as DNA: TGTGCCAGCAGCAAATTGGAGAACGACAGTCTGGAGACCCAGTACTTC.

The CDR3 region is CASSLKTSGGAETQYF. CDR3 sequence (DNA): TGTGCCAGCAGCCTCAAGACTAGCGGGGGGGCAGAGACCCAGTACTTC. The J gene is TRBJ2-5, the V gene TRBV11-2, with TRBD2 matching over 14 bases. The CDR3 contains 16 residues. From germline, CDR1 is SGHAT and CDR2 FQNNGV. J lost 4 bases, V lost 5 bases, and 6 bases had no gene match.

The gene calls are TRBV7-9 and TRBJ1-1; D perhaps matches TRBD1 (6 bases). This CDR3 is built from 16 residues. The V end was cut by 5 bases, the J end by 0 bases, with 16 bases between. The V gene's germline CDR1 is SEHNR and CDR2 FQNEAQ (reference sequence). CDR3 nucleotides: TGTGCCAGCAGCGAGTTTGGGGGCACGATGAACACTGAAGCTTTCTTT. It encodes CASSEFGGTMNTEAFF.